The source of this T cell receptor beta chain is a study of OX40 agonist ivuxolimab in advanced cancers. Background for the entire study: Ivuxolimab was a fully human IgG2 agonistic monoclonal antibody targeting the costimulatory receptor OX40 (CD134). Intravenous ivuxolimab was administered to patients every 2 weeks at six dose levels: 0.01, 0.1, 0.3, 1.5, 3 and 10 mg/kg. Of the roughly 52 patients in dose escalation, approximately 20 had hepatocellular carcinoma, about 15 had melanoma, 9 had renal cell carcinoma and 9 had head and neck cancer. A male proportion of roughly 80% and a mean age of roughly 58 years, ranging from 23 to 79, were recorded for the dose-escalation cohort. Prior anti-PD-1, anti-PD-L1 or anti-CTLA-4 therapy was permitted, and 40% of dose-escalation patients had received checkpoint inhibitors. Partial responses occurred in three dose-escalation patients, of whom one had hepatocellular carcinoma and two had cutaneous melanoma. Peripheral TCRbeta sequencing aimed to test whether ivuxolimab altered TCR sequence diversity and caused clonal T-cell expansion. The monotherapy dose-escalation portion (N = 52 patients) of the phase I ivuxolimab trial is reported in the paper.

Concerning this clone itself: No antigen is known for it. Per-nucleotide qualities are absent, and no much larger clonotype sits a single base away.

Genomic DNA was isolated from the sorted cells so that the TCRbeta CDR3 region could be sequenced. The immunoSEQ Assay was used to sequence the TCRbeta CDR3 regions. Not all clones reach the TCRdb copy of this immuneACCESS table, which keeps in-frame sequences only. Checked studies attribute under half of the gap to unresolved V genes and leave the rest unexplained. The sample table records approximately 31,000 clones; approximately 91% of these occur just once. Around three fifths of the sample belongs to the ten largest clones. The full study reports these points: Low levels of normalized T-cell clonal expansion were also seen in some nonresponding patients. At doses of 0.1 to 3.0 mg/kg, clonal expansion of both CD4+ and CD8+ blood T cells was observed from baseline to week 6. After ivuxolimab, expanded clones were on average more numerous among CD8+ T cells than among CD4+ T cells. Antigen specificity was not determined for the clonally expanded peripheral T cells. In the 0.1-3.0 mg/kg groups, partial responders were among the patients with the lowest normalized peripheral clonal expansion, particularly in CD8+ T cells.

Patients with a history of autoimmune disease or receiving systemic immunosuppression were excluded from the trial. Peripheral blood for TCR sequencing was collected from all dose cohorts at baseline, on cycle 4 day 1, and on cycle 7 day 1. Samples came from an open-label, multicenter, first-in-human phase I dose-escalation trial of ivuxolimab. The trial enrolled adults with locally advanced or metastatic head and neck squamous cell, hepatocellular, melanoma or renal cell carcinoma. CD4+ and CD8+ T cells were sorted separately from peripheral blood before TCR sequencing. The sequencing here drew on CD4+ or CD8+ T cells sorted from blood, taken in a trial of the OX40 agonist ivuxolimab. This TCR derives from an adult with an advanced solid tumor such as melanoma, head and neck, liver or kidney cancer.

The DNA sequence is given as TGTGCCAGCAGCCTAGCGGGGGGCCATGGAGATACGCAGTATTTT. This yields the protein CASSLAGGHGDTQYF. Recombination joined TRBV7-3 with TRBJ2-3; the central 11 bases match TRBD2. Per the germline V gene, SGHTA is the CDR1 and FQGTGA is the CDR2. Unmatched junction bases come to 6, with V trimmed by 5 bases and J by 5 bases. The CDR3 sequence holds 15 residues, the cysteine and phenylalanine included. The entry retains the CDR3 DNA only, 45 bases that are in frame from base 1.